This T cell receptor (beta chain) was identified during a study of T-cell memory formation after mild COVID-19. TCRdb called the 5' RACE reads again in MiXCR, with one record for every CDR3 protein. The profile shows about half a million distinct CDR3 sequences, around a sixth of them singletons. In regard to this clonotype: What it binds is unknown.

The ends were cut back, 4 bases at V and 4 bases at J, with 17 bases in the middle. The CDR3 consists of 16 residues. Germline V gene lookup returns CDR1 LNHNV and CDR2 YYDKDF (reference sequence). Study-wide results and limits: Some clones that responded turned up in pre-infection memory, which suggests that cross-reactive memory joined in. CD4+ contracting clones were mainly CM and EM; CD8+ ones, EMRA.

This receptor was identified in an adult woman who had mild COVID-19 (a few samples of this study predate the infection). Cell type and time point are not known. This rearrangement joins TRBV15 to TRBJ2-1; D remains unclear. Sequences were obtained from PBMCs or a T cell subset sorted from them (not recorded which). The CDR3 protein is CATSIGRLSLYNEQFF. CDR3 DNA: TGTGCCACCAGCATAGGGCGCCTCTCACTTTACAATGAGCAGTTCTTC.